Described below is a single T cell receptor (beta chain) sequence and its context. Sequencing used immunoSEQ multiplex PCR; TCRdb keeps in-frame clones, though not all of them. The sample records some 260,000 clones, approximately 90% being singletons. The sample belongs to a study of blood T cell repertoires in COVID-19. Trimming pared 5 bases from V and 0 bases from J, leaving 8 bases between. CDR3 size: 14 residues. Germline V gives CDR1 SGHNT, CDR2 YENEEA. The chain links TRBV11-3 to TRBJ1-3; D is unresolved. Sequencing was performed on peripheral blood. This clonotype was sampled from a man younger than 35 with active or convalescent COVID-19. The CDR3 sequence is CASSAGSSGNTIYF. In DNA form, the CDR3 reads TGTGCCAGCAGCGCGGGGTCCTCTGGAAACACCATATATTTT. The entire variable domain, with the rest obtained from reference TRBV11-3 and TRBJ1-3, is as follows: EAGVVQSPRYKIIEKKQPVAFWCNPISGHNTLYWYLQNLGQGPELLIRYENEEAVDDSQLPKDRFSAERLKGVDSTLKIQPAELGDSAVYLCASSAGSSGNTIYFGEGSWLTVV.